This TCR beta chain is from a study of T cell changes during pregnancy in multiple sclerosis. Libraries were prepared by immunoSEQ multiplex PCR; TCRdb keeps only in-frame clonotypes and omits some of them. The data contain tens of thousands of clones, about 92% of them singletons. This CDR3 region has 14 residues. The V and J ends lost 5 bases and 5 bases respectively, with 16 bases between them. CDR1 SEHNR and CDR2 FQNEAQ come from the germline V gene (reference sequence). The rearrangement links TRBV7-9 to TRBJ2-7; tentatively, D is TRBD1 (5 bases). The source material was CD8+ T cells from peripheral blood mononuclear cells, sampled in the third trimester of pregnancy. This receptor was taken from a female donor with multiple sclerosis, enrolled in a pregnancy study. CDR3 sequence (DNA): TGTGCCAGCAGCCCCAGGGTAGGGGAAAACGAGCAGTACTTC. Translating it yields CASSPRVGENEQYF.